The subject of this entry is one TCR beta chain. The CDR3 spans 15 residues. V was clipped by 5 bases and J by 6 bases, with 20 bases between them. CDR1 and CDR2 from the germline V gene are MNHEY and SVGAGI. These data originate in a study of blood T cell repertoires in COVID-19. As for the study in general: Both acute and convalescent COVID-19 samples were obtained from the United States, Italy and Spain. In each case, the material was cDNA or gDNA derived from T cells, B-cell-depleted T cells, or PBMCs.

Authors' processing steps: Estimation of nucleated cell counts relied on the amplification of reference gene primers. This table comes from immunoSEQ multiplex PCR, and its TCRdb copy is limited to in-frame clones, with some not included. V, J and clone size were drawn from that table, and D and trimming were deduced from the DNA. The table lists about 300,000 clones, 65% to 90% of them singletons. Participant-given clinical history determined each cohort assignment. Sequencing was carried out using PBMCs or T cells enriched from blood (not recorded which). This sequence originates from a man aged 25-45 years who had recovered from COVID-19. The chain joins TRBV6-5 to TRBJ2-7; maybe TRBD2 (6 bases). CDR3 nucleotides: TGTGCCAGCAGTCCTAGCGCACCCCCACCGGGCGAGCAGTACTTC. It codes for CASSPSAPPPGEQYF.